This T cell receptor (beta chain) was obtained from a study of CD8 T cells in Susac syndrome. An amount of RNA that ranged from roughly 0.45 to 1 ug was reverse transcribed with random hexamers. A multiplex approach, immunoSEQ multiplex PCR, amplified TCR beta CDR3 across 54 Vbeta and 13 Jbeta. One entry per CDR3 protein, called by TCRdb with MiXCR from the immunoSEQ multiplex PCR reads. The sample consists of approximately 200,000 distinct CDR3 sequences, just under 95% of them appearing once. V lost 1 base to trimming and J lost 4 bases, with 11 bases between them. Germline values: CDR1 LNHNV, CDR2 YYDKDF (reference sequence). The CDR3 extends over 15 amino acids.

This chain links TRBV15 with TRBJ2-1; D is perhaps TRBD2 (6 bases). The sample comprised CD4+ T cells from PBMCs. This sequence originates from a human donor with multiple sclerosis. The CDR3 DNA reads TGTGCCACCAGCAGAGGAGGGGCGGGGTACAATGAGCAGTTCTTC. This codes for CATSRGGAGYNEQFF.